The 19 T cell receptor beta chains given below trace back to one sample, sequenced in a study of CD8 T cells in Susac syndrome. Random hexamers were used to reverse transcribe an amount of roughly 0.5 to 1 ug RNA. One entry per CDR3 protein results from TCRdb running MiXCR on the immunoSEQ multiplex PCR reads. The sample records about 83,000 distinct CDR3 sequences, roughly 96% being singletons. Sequenced material: CD8+ T cells from PBMCs. Source of these receptors: a human donor with Susac syndrome.

This clonotype showed up just once. The genes are TRBV7-9 and TRBJ2-5; D gene uncertain. CDR1 and CDR2 from the germline V gene are SEHNR and FQNEAQ (reference sequence). V was pared by 5 bases and J by 3 bases, with 13 bases between. There are 14 residues in the CDR3. CDR3 in DNA: TGTGCCAGCAGCGGTCGGAGTCAAGAAGAGACCCAGTACTTC. This gives the protein CASSGRSQEETQYF.

This sequence joins TRBV7-9 and TRBJ1-5, with unresolved D. Germline CDR1 SEHNR, CDR2 FQNEAQ (reference sequence). This CDR3 comprises 14 residues. Trimming pared 0 bases from V and 7 bases from J, leaving 10 bases between. The CDR3, as DNA: TGTGCCAGCAGCTTAGCAGGGTTCGGACAGCCCCAGCATTTT. Its protein product is CASSLAGFGQPQHF. The variable domain in full, completed from reference TRBV7-9 and TRBJ1-5, reads DTGVSQNPRHKITKRGQNVTFRCDPISEHNRLYWYRQTLGQGPEFLTYFQNEAQLEKSRLLSDRFSAERPKGSFSTLEIQRTEQGDSAMYLCASSLAGFGQPQHFGDGTRLSIL.

The chain employs TRBV24-1 and TRBJ2-1; the match to TRBD2 covers 10 bases. V lost 3 bases and J lost 0; bases outside the gene matches: 13. Germline V CDR1 and CDR2: KGHDR, SFDVKD. CDR3 length: 20 amino acids. This chain's CDR3 is CATSDQSGRAVPSSYNEQFF. The CDR3 coding sequence is TGTGCCACCAGTGATCAGAGCGGGAGGGCCGTCCCTAGCTCCTACAATGAGCAGTTCTTC.

The genes are TRBV28 and TRBJ2-1, with TRBD1 matching 10 bases. The ends lost 8 bases at V and 3 bases at J; junction bases unmatched: 10. The CDR3 contains 16 residues. The germline CDR1 and CDR2 sequences are MDHEN and SYDVKM. DNA for the CDR3: TGTGCCAGCGACACCAGACAGGGGGCAAACTACAATGAGCAGTTCTTC. It yields the protein CASDTRQGANYNEQFF.

This chain uses TRBV25-1 with TRBJ2-1, with D perhaps matching TRBD2 (7 bases). The CDR3 is made up of 15 amino acids. Looked up from germline, CDR1 is MGHDK and CDR2 is SYGVNS. V lost 4 bases and J lost 4, with 14 bases in between. The CDR3 here is CASSGGASGYNEQFF. The CDR3 DNA sequence: TGTGCCAGCAGTGGGGGGGCTAGCGGATACAATGAGCAGTTCTTC. The complete variable domain, with remaining parts taken from reference TRBV25-1 and TRBJ2-1, reads EADIYQTPRYLVIGTGKKITLECSQTMGHDKMYWYQQDPGMELHLIHYSYGVNSTEKGDLSSESTVSRIRTEHFPLTLESARPSHTSQYLCASSGGASGYNEQFFGPGTRLTVL.

The rearrangement links TRBV20-1 to TRBJ2-5; tentatively, D is TRBD1 (6 bases). CDR1 and CDR2 from the germline V gene are DFQATT and SNEGSKA (reference sequence). V lost 3 bases to trimming and J lost 5 bases, with 13 bases between them. This CDR3 is 13 amino acids long. In DNA, the CDR3 is TGCAGTGCTAGGCGGTATGGGGGCGAGACCCAGTACTTC. Amino acid sequence: CSARRYGGETQYF.

This chain uses TRBV19 with TRBJ2-7; the D is unclear. From germline, CDR1 is LNHDA and CDR2 SQIVND (reference sequence). The CDR3 extends over 11 amino acids. V was pared by 1 base and J by 4 bases, with 2 bases between. CDR3 DNA sequence: TGTGCCAGTAGTATAGGATACGAGCAGTACTTC. Translated, it gives CASSIGYEQYF. Filled out from reference TRBV19 and TRBJ2-7, the complete variable domain reads DGGITQSPKYLFRKEGQNVTLSCEQNLNHDAMYWYRQDPGQGLRLIYYSQIVNDFQKGDIAEGYSVSREKKESFPLTVTSAQKNPTAFYLCASSIGYEQYFGPGTRLTVT.

This clonotype occurred once. V gene TRBV10-3 combines with J gene TRBJ2-7; tentative D call: TRBD1 (5 bases). This CDR3 has 14 amino acids. V lost 3 bases to trimming and J lost 0 bases, with 9 bases between them. Germline CDR1 reads ENHRY; CDR2 reads SYGVKD. This CDR3 is CAISDSDSSYEQYF. For the CDR3, the DNA is TGTGCCATCAGTGATTCTGACAGCTCCTACGAGCAGTACTTC.

This sequence joins TRBV29-1 and TRBJ2-2; D uncertain. The CDR3 consists of 14 residues. Trimming shortened V by 4 bases and J by 6 bases, and 15 bases separated the two germline ends. Germline lookup yields CDR1 SQVTM and CDR2 ANQGSEA. DNA of the CDR3: TGCAGCGTTGTTTTAGTGGTGTCGTCCGGGGAGCTGTTTTTT. It codes for CSVVLVVSSGELFF.

The chain recombines TRBV6-2 or TRBV6-3 with TRBJ2-1; the D call may be TRBD1 or TRBD2 (5 bases each). The CDR3 is made up of 15 amino acids. Trimming left V 11 bases short and J 1 base short, with 18 bases between. The germline V gene has CDR1 MNHEY and CDR2 SVGEGT. The CDR3 sequence: CAASAGWGSYNEQFF. The DNA of the CDR3 is TGTGCCGCCTCCGCGGGTTGGGGGTCCTACAATGAGCAGTTCTTC.

The CDR3 here is CASSLVRGSPDTQYF. CDR3 bases: TGTGCCAGCAGCTTAGTTCGCGGGAGCCCAGATACGCAGTATTTT. This chain joins TRBV13 and TRBJ2-3; TRBD2 aligns across 7 bases. The ends lost 1 base at V and 4 bases at J; junction bases unmatched: 5. Germline CDR1 reads PRHDT; CDR2 reads FYEKMQ (reference sequence). There are 15 residues in the CDR3.

The chain joins TRBV14 to TRBJ1-6; D remains ambiguous. The V end was cut by 0 bases, the J end by 7 bases, with 4 bases between. The CDR3 sequence is 13 residues long. Germline-derived CDR1 and CDR2 are SGHDN and FVKESK. CDR3 sequence: CASSQELNSPLHF. The CDR3 DNA is TGTGCCAGCAGCCAAGAGTTGAATTCACCCCTCCACTTT.

The chain has TRBV13 and TRBJ2-5; TRBD2 matches 8 bases. Germline V lookup: CDR1 PRHDT, CDR2 FYEKMQ (reference sequence). Trimming took 8 bases from V and 5 from J; bases not matched to a gene: 7. The CDR3 contains 13 residues. The CDR3 spells CASSSGSQETQYF. The DNA of the CDR3 is TGTGCCAGCTCCAGCGGGAGTCAGGAGACCCAGTACTTC. The full variable domain, in which reference TRBV13 and TRBJ2-5 provide the parts outside the CDR3, is AAGVIQSPRHLIKEKRETATLKCYPIPRHDTVYWYQQGPGQDPQFLISFYEKMQSDKGSIPDRFSAQQFSDYHSELNMSSLELGDSALYFCASSSGSQETQYFGPGTRLLVL.

The chain employs TRBV2 and TRBJ2-7; D is unclear. Germline CDR1 SNHLY, CDR2 FYNNEI. The CDR3 covers 13 residues. Trimming stripped 8 bases from V and 5 bases from J, with 16 bases between. This CDR3 reads CASPLLYGDEQYV. For the CDR3, the DNA is TGTGCCAGCCCCCTTCTGTATGGGGACGAGCAGTACGTC.

This chain connects TRBV11-2 to TRBJ2-4; D might be TRBD1 (8 bases). The ends were cut back, 1 base at V and 1 base at J, with 23 bases in the middle. There are 20 residues in the CDR3. Germline assignment: CDR1 SGHAT and CDR2 FQNNGV. CDR3 bases: TGTGCCAGCAGCTTAGGGACCTTCCACAGGGGGGGTACCGCCAAAAACATTCAGTACTTC. Translated, it gives CASSLGTFHRGGTAKNIQYF.

This chain connects TRBV12-3 or TRBV12-4 to TRBJ2-2; D is possibly TRBD2 (6 bases). The CDR3 length is 16 residues. The ends were cut back, 6 bases at V and 0 bases at J, with 14 bases in the middle. In DNA, the CDR3 is TGTGCCAGCAGCAGGCGGGGCTCACCGAACACCGGGGAGCTGTTTTTT. This gives the protein CASSRRGSPNTGELFF.

This clonotype was seen once. V and J are TRBV28 and TRBJ2-1, with 11 bases aligning to TRBD1. Trimming cost V 7 bases and J 8 bases; bases outside gene matches: 13. Germline V gives CDR1 MDHEN, CDR2 SYDVKM. CDR3 length: 16 amino acids. The DNA for the CDR3 is TGTGCCAGCACTCTGCCTCGGACAGGGGGCTTCGATGAGCAGTTCTTC. Residues: CASTLPRTGGFDEQFF.

The V and J genes are TRBV20-1 and TRBJ2-1; D is unresolved. The CDR3 extends over 13 amino acids. The germline V and J ends were trimmed by 6 bases and 0 bases, with 9 bases remaining between them. The germline gives CDR1 DFQATT, CDR2 SNEGSKA (reference sequence). Written as DNA, the CDR3 is TGCAGTGCGCCAAGGAGCTCCTACAATGAGCAGTTCTTC. The encoded protein is CSAPRSSYNEQFF.

J is TRBJ2-7 and V is TRBV7-2, with 10 bases matching TRBD2. The CDR3 totals 14 residues. Unmatched junction bases numbered 1, after V lost 1 base and J lost 4 bases. Germline values: CDR1 SGHTA, CDR2 FQGNSA. CDR3 DNA sequence: TGTGCCAGCAGCTTAGGAGCGGGAGGGTACGAGCAGTACTTC. Translating it yields CASSLGAGGYEQYF.